What follows are 32 T cell receptor beta chains derived from one specimen sequenced in a study of T cells in Graves' hyperthyroidism and ophthalmopathy. There were TCR beta CDR3 regions amplified from RNA transcripts. The TCR CDR3 first-round RT-PCR relied on the HTBI primer set. Each CDR3 protein gets one entry after TCRdb re-called the multiplex PCR reads with MiXCR. The table lists around 800,000 distinct CDR3 sequences, 35% to 40% of them singletons. Sequencing was performed on blood. Receptor source: a man aged 18 to 30 with Graves' hyperthyroidism.

This chain joins TRBV5-6 and TRBJ1-1; D gene unclear. V gave up 5 bases and J gave up 2 bases, with 13 bases separating them. This CDR3 comprises 14 residues. Looked up from germline, CDR1 is SGHDT and CDR2 is YYEEEE. CDR3 DNA: TGTGCCAGCAGTCAAAGGTACCCTAACACTGAAGCTTTCTTT. Amino acids: CASSQRYPNTEAFF. The entire variable domain, with the rest obtained from reference TRBV5-6 and TRBJ1-1, is as follows: DAGVTQSPTHLIKTRGQQVTLRCSPKSGHDTVSWYQQALGQGPQFIFQYYEEEERQRGNFPDRFSGHQFPNYSSELNVNALLLGDSALYLCASSQRYPNTEAFFGQGTRLTVV.

The chain combines TRBV20-1 with TRBJ2-7; D may be TRBD1 (6 bases). Germline CDR1 DFQATT, CDR2 SNEGSKA (reference sequence). The CDR3 loop spans 12 amino acids. CDR3 coding DNA: TGCAGAGCCCTAGGGGGATCGGGGGAGCAGTACTTC. Translating it yields CRALGGSGEQYF.

This clonotype showed up just a few times. This chain links TRBV7-9 with TRBJ2-7; D tentatively reads TRBD1 or TRBD2 (5 bases each). The CDR3 has 15 residues. Between the trimmed V and J ends, which lost 5 bases and 3 bases, there was a span of 17 bases. CDR1 and CDR2 from the germline V gene are SEHNR and FQNEAQ (reference sequence). CDR3 DNA sequence: TGTGCCAGCAGCCCTCCATGGGACGGCCTCTACGAGCAGTACTTC. Its protein product is CASSPPWDGLYEQYF.

The sample holds many counts of this clonotype. Here the CDR3 reads CSARVGTDEAFF. In DNA form, the CDR3 reads TGCAGTGCTAGAGTGGGGACGGATGAAGCTTTCTTT. The chain joins TRBV20-1 to TRBJ1-1; tentatively, D is TRBD1 (5 bases). CDR3 size: 12 residues. Germline V gives CDR1 DFQATT, CDR2 SNEGSKA (reference sequence). Trimming cost V 1 base and J 7 bases, with 10 bases left between them.

Note on this clonotype: Possible read error: a much larger clone is one base away. This chain uses TRBV19 with TRBJ1-2; D may be TRBD1 (5 bases). Trimming took off 3 bases at V and 6 bases at J, with 11 bases between the two ends. The CDR3 contains 13 residues. The germline CDR1 and CDR2 sequences are LNHDA and SQIVND (reference sequence). The CDR3 loop is CASSISGGDGYTF. The DNA of the CDR3 is TGTGCCAGTAGTATCTCGGGGGGAGATGGCTACACCTTC.

This clonotype has ten or more counts. This chain links TRBV7-2 with TRBJ1-6, with D tentatively TRBD1 (5 bases). CDR3 length equals 14 residues. CDR1 is SGHTA, CDR2 FQGNSA, per germline. V gave up 3 bases and J gave up 10 bases, with 13 bases separating them. This CDR3 is CASSFWQGGSPLHF. The CDR3 nucleotides are TGTGCCAGCAGCTTTTGGCAGGGCGGGTCACCCCTCCACTTT.

This clonotype occurred many times. The J gene is TRBJ1-2, the V gene TRBV5-8, with no clear D. The CDR3 sequence is 13 residues long. The ends were cut back, 3 bases at V and 3 bases at J, with 9 bases in the middle. Germline CDR1 reads SGHTS; CDR2 reads YDEGEE. The CDR3 DNA follows: TGTGCCAGCAGCTCTCTCGGGGACTATGGCTACACCTTC. This codes for CASSSLGDYGYTF.

This clonotype was observed at least ten times. The V and J genes are TRBV7-8 and TRBJ1-5; TRBD1 might be the D (5 bases). The ends were cut back, 5 bases at V and 6 bases at J, with 14 bases in the middle. Germline V gene lookup returns CDR1 SGHVS and CDR2 FQNEAQ. The CDR3 length is 14 residues. The DNA for the CDR3 is TGTGCCAGCAGCACCTCGCGGGGCAGTCAGCCCCAGCATTTT. This encodes CASSTSRGSQPQHF.

This clonotype was picked up a small number of times. V and J are TRBV9 and TRBJ2-7; D call uncertain. The germline gives CDR1 SGDLS, CDR2 YYNGEE. The CDR3 totals 14 residues. V was shortened by 3 bases and J by 3 bases, with 13 bases between the two germline ends. For the CDR3, the DNA is TGTGCCAGCAGCGCAGACGGGCCTCTCTACGAGCAGTACTTC. As protein: CASSADGPLYEQYF. Together with reference TRBV9 and TRBJ2-7, the CDR3 gives the full variable domain: DSGVTQTPKHLITATGQRVTLRCSPRSGDLSVYWYQQSLDQGLQFLIQYYNGEERAKGNILERFSAQQFPDLHSELNLSSLELGDSALYFCASSADGPLYEQYFGPGTRLTVT.

The V and J genes are TRBV28 and TRBJ2-7; weak D call: TRBD1 (6 bases). The CDR3 covers 15 residues. V dropped 1 base and J dropped 2 bases, with 12 bases sitting between them. Germline lookup yields CDR1 MDHEN and CDR2 SYDVKM. The CDR3 DNA reads TGTGCCAGCAGTTTATACGACAGGAACACCTACGAGCAGTACTTC. Translating gives CASSLYDRNTYEQYF.

This clonotype was recorded a few times. V and J are TRBV12-3 or TRBV12-4 and TRBJ2-5; 10 bases are a match to TRBD2. V shed 6 bases and J 2 bases; nucleotides not matched to a gene: 12. The CDR3 has 17 amino acids. The CDR3 region has the DNA TGTGCCAGCAGCTCCTTCCCTAGCGGGAGTTCTCAAGAGACCCAGTACTTC. Protein: CASSSFPSGSSQETQYF.

The rearrangement uses TRBV7-2 and TRBJ2-7; maybe TRBD2 (6 bases). Trimming took 3 bases from V and 3 from J, leaving 12 bases between them. The CDR3 is 14 amino acids. Per the germline V gene, CDR1 is SGHTA and CDR2 is FQGNSA. CDR3 coding DNA: TGTGCCAGCAGCTTGGGAGGAGACTACTACGAGCAGTACTTC. This gives the protein CASSLGGDYYEQYF.

Only one count was recorded for this clonotype. The gene calls are TRBV7-2 and TRBJ2-7, with D maybe TRBD2 (5 bases). The V gene lost 4 bases and the J gene lost 3 bases, with 13 bases spanning the gap. Germline V CDR1 and CDR2: SGHTA, FQGNSA. The CDR3 extends over 14 amino acids. The CDR3 is CASSSVAGRYEQYF. Written as DNA, the CDR3 is TGTGCCAGCAGCTCAGTCGCGGGCCGCTACGAGCAGTACTTC.

The V and J genes are TRBV7-2 and TRBJ2-5, with D possibly TRBD2 on 7 matching bases. The CDR3 is made up of 14 amino acids. Germline CDR1 SGHTA, CDR2 FQGNSA. Trimming cost V 1 base and J 3 bases, with 9 bases left between them. The chain's CDR3 is CASSLEGGEETQYF. Written as DNA, the CDR3 is TGTGCCAGCAGCTTAGAAGGGGGGGAAGAGACCCAGTACTTC.

The V and J genes are TRBV6-5 and TRBJ1-1; D is possibly TRBD1 (5 bases). V lost 6 bases to trimming and J lost 3 bases, with 17 bases between them. The CDR3 runs 15 residues. Germline-derived CDR1 and CDR2 are MNHEY and SVGAGI. CDR3 coding DNA: TGTGCCAGCAGCTATGTACAGGTCGGGGACACTGAAGCTTTCTTT. As protein: CASSYVQVGDTEAFF.

This clonotype was seen more than once but under ten times. V is TRBV6-5 and J is TRBJ1-6; TRBD1 is a possible D gene (5 bases). This CDR3 comprises 14 residues. Trimming left V 7 bases short and J 6 bases short, with 13 bases between. The germline CDR1 and CDR2 sequences are MNHEY and SVGAGI. The CDR3 nucleotides read TGTGCCAGCACCCTGTCAGGGCTTAATTCACCCCTCCACTTT. Translation: CASTLSGLNSPLHF.

The rearrangement joins TRBV6-1 to TRBJ1-2, with TRBD1 matching 7 bases. CDR3 length: 16 residues. V was pared by 2 bases and J by 4 bases, with 10 bases of the junction left unmatched. Germline V gene data show CDR1 as MNHNS and CDR2 as SASEGT. CDR3 nucleotide sequence: TGTGCCAGCAGTGAAAACTGGGACAGTCGGGGCTATGGCTACACCTTC. It translates to CASSENWDSRGYGYTF.

The CDR3 reads CAISAEEGAGYTF. CDR3 coding DNA: TGTGCCATCAGTGCGGAAGAAGGCGCTGGCTACACCTTC. V gene TRBV10-3 combines with J gene TRBJ1-2, with D unresolved. Trimming took off 4 bases at V and 7 bases at J, with 13 bases between the two ends. The germline V gene encodes CDR1 ENHRY and CDR2 SYGVKD. This CDR3 is 13 amino acids long.

V usage is TRBV7-3 and J usage is TRBJ1-3, with a tentative D call TRBD1 (5 bases). V was pared by 5 bases and J by 6 bases, with 14 bases between. The CDR3 has 14 amino acids. Germline assignment: CDR1 SGHTA and CDR2 FQGTGA. CDR3 residues: CASSRGPRENTIYF. CDR3 nucleotide sequence: TGTGCCAGCAGCCGGGGACCCCGGGAAAACACCATATATTTT. Looking up the rest from reference TRBV7-3 and TRBJ1-3 gives the full variable domain: GAGVSQTPSNKVTEKGKYVELRCDPISGHTALYWYRQSLGQGPEFLIYFQGTGAADDSGLPNDRFFAVRPEGSVSTLKIQRTERGDSAVYLCASSRGPRENTIYFGEGSWLTVV.

The rearrangement joins TRBV7-2 to TRBJ1-3; weak D call: TRBD1 (5 bases). The CDR3 consists of 14 residues. Trimming left V 7 bases short and J 6 bases short, with 16 bases between. CDR1 SGHTA and CDR2 FQGNSA come from the germline V gene. CDR3 sequence reads: CASNIDRGSNTIYF. The CDR3 DNA reads as TGTGCCAGCAACATTGATCGGGGGTCAAACACCATATATTTT.

On this clonotype itself: An end of the junction differs from the germline gene, which may be a read error. V and J are TRBV7-9 and TRBJ2-5; D gene uncertain. This CDR3 contains 13 residues. Germline V gene data show CDR1 as SEHNR and CDR2 as FQNEAQ (reference sequence). The CDR3 loop reads CASSFIVQEIQYF. The CDR3 DNA is TGTGCCAGCAGCTTTATTGTTCAAGAGATCCAGTACTTC.

This clonotype was seen ten or more times. This chain uses TRBV19 with TRBJ1-1, with 7 bases aligning to TRBD1. V lost 2 bases to trimming and J lost 1 base; unmatched junction nucleotides: 4. In germline, CDR1 is LNHDA, CDR2 SQIVND (reference sequence). The CDR3 has 15 amino acids. For the CDR3, the DNA is TGTGCCAGTAGTATATCGGACAGGAGGAACACTGAAGCTTTCTTT. Translated: CASSISDRRNTEAFF.

This rearrangement joins TRBV10-3 to TRBJ1-4, with 9 bases lining up with TRBD1. Germline CDR1 is ENHRY and CDR2 is SYGVKD. V lost 3 bases and J lost 8; bases outside the gene matches: 1. The CDR3 runs to 13 residues. The CDR3 nucleotides are TGTGCCATCAGTGAAGGGACAGGGGAAAAACTGTTTTTT. Its protein product is CAISEGTGEKLFF.

This clonotype was counted between two and nine times. The V and J genes are TRBV29-1 and TRBJ2-2, with D maybe TRBD2 (6 bases). CDR3 length equals 15 residues. Germline CDR1 is SQVTM and CDR2 is ANQGSEA. V was cut by 1 base and J by 4 bases, with 13 bases left in between. CDR3 amino acids: CSVEGRGPRTGELFF. The CDR3 DNA reads as TGCAGCGTTGAAGGGCGGGGCCCCCGCACCGGGGAGCTGTTTTTT.

This clonotype was recorded a few times. This chain connects TRBV5-1 to TRBJ1-1, with D unclear. Looked up from germline, CDR1 is SGHRS and CDR2 is YFSETQ. Trimming removed 0 bases at V and 8 bases at J, with 14 bases between. The CDR3 totals 14 residues. The CDR3 protein is CASSLAVAGGEAFF. The CDR3, as DNA: TGCGCCAGCAGCTTGGCCGTAGCGGGAGGAGAAGCTTTCTTT.

This clonotype was found once. The chain recombines TRBV9 with TRBJ2-5; TRBD1 is a possible D gene (6 bases). V lost 2 bases and J 3 bases, leaving 14 bases between the germline ends. Germline V gene data show CDR1 as SGDLS and CDR2 as YYNGEE. The CDR3 spans 15 residues. The chain's CDR3 is CASSVSPGTKETQYF. DNA for the CDR3: TGTGCCAGCAGCGTTAGCCCCGGGACAAAAGAGACCCAGTACTTC.

This chain uses TRBV7-2 with TRBJ2-2; TRBD2 is a possible D gene (6 bases). V was pared by 1 base and J by 7 bases, with 13 bases between. This CDR3 spans 15 amino acids. The germline V gene has CDR1 SGHTA and CDR2 FQGNSA. CDR3 residues: CASSLVVLGGGELFF. CDR3 nucleotide sequence: TGTGCCAGCAGCTTAGTAGTACTGGGAGGCGGGGAGCTGTTTTTT.

This clonotype was recorded a few times. Written as DNA, the CDR3 is TGCGCCAGCAGGTCACAGGGGAACACTGAAGCTTTCTTT. This sequence encodes CASRSQGNTEAFF. The chain uses TRBV5-1 and TRBJ1-1; D is possibly TRBD1 (6 bases). V was clipped by 5 bases and J by 1 base, with 9 bases between them. The CDR3 has 13 residues. Germline-derived CDR1 and CDR2 are SGHRS and YFSETQ.

This clonotype was counted between two and nine times. J is TRBJ1-2 and V is TRBV29-1, with 7 bases fitting TRBD1. Trimming cost V 6 bases and J 4 bases; bases outside gene matches: 8. Looked up from germline, CDR1 is SQVTM and CDR2 is ANQGSEA. The CDR3 extends over 13 amino acids. This chain's CDR3 is CSVGAGTVYGYTF. As DNA, the CDR3 is TGCAGCGTAGGGGCCGGGACAGTCTATGGCTACACCTTC.

The chain links TRBV10-3 to TRBJ1-1; D uncertain. The CDR3 loop spans 13 amino acids. CDR1 and CDR2 (germline): ENHRY, SYGVKD. With 4 bases removed from V and 6 bases from J, the gap between germline ends came to 12 bases. The CDR3 loop reads CAISAPSTAEAFF. CDR3 nucleotides: TGTGCCATCAGTGCCCCCAGTACTGCTGAAGCTTTCTTT.

This clonotype was found a few times. The rearrangement uses TRBV5-6 and TRBJ2-7, with D possibly TRBD2 on 6 matching bases. This CDR3 is built from 14 residues. The ends were cut back, 5 bases at V and 2 bases at J, with 14 bases in the middle. Germline CDR1 reads SGHDT; CDR2 reads YYEEEE. The CDR3 DNA is TGTGCCAGCAGGCCATCCGGGAGCACCTACGAGCAGTACTTC. Translated, it gives CASRPSGSTYEQYF.

The rearrangement links TRBV7-2 to TRBJ2-5, with TRBD2 identical over 9 bases. The length of the CDR3 is 15 residues. Trimming cost V 5 bases and J 5 bases; bases outside gene matches: 9. Germline V gene data show CDR1 as SGHTA and CDR2 as FQGNSA. As DNA, the CDR3 is TGTGCCAGCAGCCACCCGGACAGCGGGAGGGAGACCCAGTACTTC. Translation gives CASSHPDSGRETQYF.